Below, one T cell receptor (beta chain) is given with its context. The antigen is unknown. Germline V CDR1 and CDR2: MNHEY, SVGAGI. CDR3 length equals 15 residues. After removal of 3 bases from V and 7 bases from J, the junction contained 6 bases not matched to a gene. The data belong to a study of identifying expanded T cells in peripheral blood. Overall study results and limits: Variance in clone template counts between approximately two-week samples significantly increased with total template count across all healthy donors.

Collection occurred without any documented infections or immune events in donors. Generated by immunoSEQ multiplex PCR, the TCRdb table keeps only in-frame clones and is missing some. Among about 110,000 clones, about 89% were seen once, and the ten largest hold about 15%. The TCR sequence derives from a person aged 18-69 years in good health. Material: blood. The genes are TRBV6-5 and TRBJ2-2; 9 bases line up with TRBD1. The CDR3 loop reads CASSYTQGAGGELFF. DNA of the CDR3: TGTGCCAGCAGTTATACACAGGGGGCAGGCGGGGAGCTGTTTTTT.